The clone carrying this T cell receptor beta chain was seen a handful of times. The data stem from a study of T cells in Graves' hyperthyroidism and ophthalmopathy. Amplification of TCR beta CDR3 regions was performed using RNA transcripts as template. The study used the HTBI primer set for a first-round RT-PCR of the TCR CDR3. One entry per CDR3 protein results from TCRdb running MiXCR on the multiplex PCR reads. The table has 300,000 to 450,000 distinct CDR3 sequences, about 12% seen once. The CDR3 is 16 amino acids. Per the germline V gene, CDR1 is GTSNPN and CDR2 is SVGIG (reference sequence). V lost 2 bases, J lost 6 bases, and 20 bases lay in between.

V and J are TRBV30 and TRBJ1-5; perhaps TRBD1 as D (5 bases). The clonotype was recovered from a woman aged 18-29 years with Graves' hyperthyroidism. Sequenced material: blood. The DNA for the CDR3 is TGTGCCTGGAGTCCGGGACCAAGGGATCCGGGTCAGCCCCAGCATTTT. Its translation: CAWSPGPRDPGQPQHF.